This T cell receptor (beta chain) was recorded in a study of blood T cell repertoires in COVID-19. Recruits, aged about 18 to 100 years, lived in under 25 US areas. Profiling relied on immunoSEQ multiplex PCR, and the TCRdb table lists in-frame clones only, not all of them. The sample consists of over 50,000 clones, roughly 80% of them appearing once. Trimming pared 8 bases from V and 1 base from J, leaving 9 bases between. The V gene's germline CDR1 is MNHEY and CDR2 SVGAGI. The CDR3 length is 14 residues. The rearrangement links TRBV6-5 to TRBJ1-6; the D is unclear. The sample comprised PBMCs or T cells enriched from blood (not recorded which). The clonotype comes from a woman between 35 and 50 years old with acute COVID-19. DNA of the CDR3: TGTGCCAGCGGTCAGCGGTCCTATAATTCACCCCTCCACTTT. It encodes CASGQRSYNSPLHF.